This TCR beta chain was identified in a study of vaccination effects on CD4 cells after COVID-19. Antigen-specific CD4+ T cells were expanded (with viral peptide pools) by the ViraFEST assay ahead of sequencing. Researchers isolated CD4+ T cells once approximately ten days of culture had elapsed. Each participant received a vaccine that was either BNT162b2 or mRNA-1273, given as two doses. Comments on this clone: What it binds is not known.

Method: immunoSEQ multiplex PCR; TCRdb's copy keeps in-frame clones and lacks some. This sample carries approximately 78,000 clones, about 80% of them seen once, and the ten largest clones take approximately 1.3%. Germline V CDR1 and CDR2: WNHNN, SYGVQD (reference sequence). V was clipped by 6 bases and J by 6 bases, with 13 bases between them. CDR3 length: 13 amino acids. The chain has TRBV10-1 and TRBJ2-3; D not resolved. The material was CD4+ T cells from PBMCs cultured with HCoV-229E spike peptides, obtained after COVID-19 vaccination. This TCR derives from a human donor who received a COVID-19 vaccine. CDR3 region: CASRPDLRDTQYF. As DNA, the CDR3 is TGCGCCAGCAGACCCGATCTAAGGGATACGCAGTATTTT.